The TCR beta chain described here comes from a study of T cells expressing NK-cell markers. A remark on this clonotype: The antigen is undetermined.

General observations from the study: It is unclear if expanded NKG2C-expressing clones target HCMV antigens.

Germline V lookup: CDR1 KGHDR, CDR2 SFDVKD. The CDR3 totals 12 residues. TCRdb reprocessed the 5' RACE reads and reports one entry per CDR3 protein, with no DNA. With about 160,000 distinct CDR3 sequences in the sample, the ten largest clones hold just over 20%. The sequencing sample was made of blood T cells: a sorted CD56 or NKG2C T cell subset, CD4+ or CD8+ T cells, or bulk PBMC T cells (not recorded which). The chain links TRBV24-1 to TRBJ1-2; absent DNA, TCRdb's TRBD1 call cannot be checked. The clonotype originates from a man aged 18-75 years in good health. This CDR3 is CATSDGTYGYTF.